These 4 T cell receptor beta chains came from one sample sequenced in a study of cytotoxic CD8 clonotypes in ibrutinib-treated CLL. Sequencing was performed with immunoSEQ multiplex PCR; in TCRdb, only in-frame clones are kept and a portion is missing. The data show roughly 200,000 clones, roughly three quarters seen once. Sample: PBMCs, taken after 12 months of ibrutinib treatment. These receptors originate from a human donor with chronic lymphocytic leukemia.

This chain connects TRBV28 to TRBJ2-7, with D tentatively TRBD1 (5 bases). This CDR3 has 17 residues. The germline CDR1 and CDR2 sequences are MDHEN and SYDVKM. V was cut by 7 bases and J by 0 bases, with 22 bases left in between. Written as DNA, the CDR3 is TGTGCCAGCACCCCCCCGCAGGGCATGATACGCTCCTACGAGCAGTACTTC. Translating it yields CASTPPQGMIRSYEQYF.

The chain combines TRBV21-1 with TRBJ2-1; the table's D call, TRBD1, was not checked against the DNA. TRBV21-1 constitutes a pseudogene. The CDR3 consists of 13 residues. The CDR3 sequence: CASMGAWGNEQFF. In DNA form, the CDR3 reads TGTGCCAGCATGGGGGCTTGGGGCAATGAGCAGTTCTTC.

The chain's CDR3 is CASSQEHRGPNTEAFF. As DNA, the CDR3 is TGTGCCAGCAGCCAAGAACATCGGGGACCGAACACTGAAGCTTTCTTT. This chain links TRBV4-2 with TRBJ1-1; a possible D gene is TRBD1 (5 bases). Germline V gives CDR1 LGHNA, CDR2 YNFKEQ. The CDR3 sequence is 16 residues long. Deletions cut 0 bases from V and 1 base from J, with 12 bases between.

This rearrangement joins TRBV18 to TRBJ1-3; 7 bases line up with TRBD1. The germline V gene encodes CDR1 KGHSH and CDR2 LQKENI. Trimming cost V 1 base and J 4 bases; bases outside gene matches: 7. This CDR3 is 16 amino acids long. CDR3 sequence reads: CASSPLRLTGGNTIYF. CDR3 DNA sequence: TGTGCCAGCTCACCACTTCGTTTGACAGGGGGAAACACCATATATTTT.